This is a list of T cell receptor beta chains from one sample in a study of cytomegalovirus exposure and HLA in healthy donors. Libraries were prepared by immunoSEQ multiplex PCR; TCRdb keeps only in-frame clonotypes and omits some of them. Of around 200,000 clones listed, approximately 80% are singletons. The sequenced sample consisted of PBMCs. The receptors here all came from a woman between 50 and 59 years old in good health and CMV-seropositive. CDR3s include the opening cysteine and the closing phenylalanine or tryptophan. Each record gives: J gene, D gene, V gene, clone size, CDR3 protein, CDR3 DNA. D genes are given only for firm matches. The size field is filled for only some rows; it gives once, few, many or a size class.

TRBJ1-4	.	TRBV28	.	CASSSQTKTRWGEKLFF	TGTGCCAGCAGTTCCCAGACTAAGACACGATGGGGTGAAAAACTGTTTTTT
TRBJ1-1	.	TRBV5-8	.	CASSPGVERTEAFF	TGTGCCAGCAGCCCAGGGGTGGAAAGAACTGAAGCTTTCTTT
TRBJ2-2	TRBD1	TRBV6-6	.	CASITTDRANTGELFF	TGTGCCAGCATAACGACGGACAGGGCCAACACCGGGGAGCTGTTTTTT
TRBJ2-7	TRBD2	TRBV9	.	CASSLGTSTEQYF	TGTGCCAGCAGCCTCGGGACTAGCACCGAGCAGTACTTC
TRBJ2-3	TRBD2	TRBV5-4	few	CASSLGLAGSTDTQYF	TGTGCCAGCAGCTTAGGACTAGCGGGGAGCACAGATACGCAGTATTTT
TRBJ2-5	TRBD1	TRBV6-5	.	CASNGQGRETQYF	TGTGCCAGCAATGGACAGGGACGGGAGACCCAGTACTTC
TRBJ1-2	.	TRBV18	.	CASSPGQLWGYTF	TGTGCCAGCTCACCCGGACAGCTATGGGGCTACACCTTC
TRBJ2-7	.	TRBV18	.	CASSPPNHREPSYEQYF	TGTGCCAGCTCACCTCCAAACCACAGGGAACCCTCCTACGAGCAGTACTTC
TRBJ2-2	.	TRBV27	.	CASSLSRTPNTGELFF	TGTGCCAGCAGTTTATCGAGGACACCGAACACCGGGGAGCTGTTTTTT
TRBJ2-7	.	TRBV6-1	.	CASRPDSYEQYF	TGTGCCAGCAGACCCGACAGCTACGAGCAGTACTTC
TRBJ2-3	.	TRBV5-6	.	CASSSPGFGGTDTQYF	TGTGCCAGCAGCTCCCCGGGATTTGGGGGCACAGATACGCAGTATTTT
TRBJ2-3	TRBD2	TRBV11-2	.	CASSSGGSGGYTDTQYF	TGTGCCAGCAGCTCCGGGGGTAGCGGGGGATACACAGATACGCAGTATTTT
TRBJ2-5	.	TRBV5-6	.	CASSLGLGETQYF	TGTGCCAGCAGCTTGGGACTAGGAGAGACCCAGTACTTC
TRBJ2-7	.	TRBV10-3	.	CAISVSGDSYEQYF	TGTGCCATCTCTGTCAGCGGAGACTCCTACGAGCAGTACTTC
TRBJ2-3	.	TRBV7-3	.	CASSFDGGPTDTQYF	TGTGCCAGCAGCTTCGACGGGGGGCCCACAGATACGCAGTATTTT
TRBJ2-3	TRBD1	TRBV9	.	CASSVAGQSTDTQYF	TGTGCCAGCAGCGTAGCGGGACAGAGCACAGATACGCAGTATTTT
TRBJ2-6	TRBD2	TRBV29-1	.	CSVWTSGDSGANVLTF	TGCAGCGTGTGGACTAGCGGGGACTCTGGGGCCAACGTCCTGACTTTC
TRBJ2-7	.	TRBV6-1	.	CASSVFVDSSYEQYF	TGTGCCAGCAGTGTGTTTGTAGACAGCTCCTACGAGCAGTACTTC
TRBJ1-1	.	TRBV7-3	once	CASSLQGANTEAFF	TGTGCCAGCAGCTTGCAAGGGGCGAACACTGAAGCTTTCTTT
TRBJ2-2	.	TRBV5-1	.	CASSLEGRTDSGELFF	TGCGCCAGCAGCTTGGAAGGTCGGACAGACTCCGGGGAGCTGTTTTTT
TRBJ1-1	TRBD1	TRBV29-1	.	CSAGQGSTEAFF	TGCAGCGCGGGACAGGGGAGCACTGAAGCTTTCTTT
TRBJ1-1	.	TRBV28	.	CASRYPGRYKNTEAFF	TGTGCCAGCAGGTATCCAGGGAGGTACAAGAACACTGAGGCTTTCTTT
TRBJ2-3	.	TRBV11-2	.	CASSLDQGSGTQYF	TGTGCCAGCAGCTTAGATCAGGGATCGGGTACGCAGTATTTT
TRBJ2-5	TRBD1	TRBV28	.	CASRGTGPSQETQYF	TGTGCCAGCAGAGGGACAGGTCCTTCTCAAGAGACCCAGTACTTC
TRBJ1-4	.	TRBV19	.	CASSTDSTNEKLFF	TGTGCCAGTAGTACAGACAGTACTAATGAAAAACTGTTTTTT
TRBJ2-3	.	TRBV19	.	CATRWSDTQYF	TGTGCCACCCGGTGGTCCGATACGCAGTATTTT
TRBJ1-4	.	TRBV7-9	.	CASSPAGGRFNEKLFF	TGTGCCAGCAGCCCAGCCGGGGGGAGGTTTAATGAAAAACTGTTTTTT
TRBJ1-1	TRBD1	TRBV28	.	CASSSVHGQGGVRTEAFF	TGTGCCAGCAGCTCCGTTCATGGGCAAGGGGGCGTAAGGACTGAAGCTTTCTTT
TRBJ2-5	TRBD2	TRBV4-1	.	CASSQVGGYQYF	TGCGCCAGCAGCCAAGTGGGGGGGTACCAGTACTTC